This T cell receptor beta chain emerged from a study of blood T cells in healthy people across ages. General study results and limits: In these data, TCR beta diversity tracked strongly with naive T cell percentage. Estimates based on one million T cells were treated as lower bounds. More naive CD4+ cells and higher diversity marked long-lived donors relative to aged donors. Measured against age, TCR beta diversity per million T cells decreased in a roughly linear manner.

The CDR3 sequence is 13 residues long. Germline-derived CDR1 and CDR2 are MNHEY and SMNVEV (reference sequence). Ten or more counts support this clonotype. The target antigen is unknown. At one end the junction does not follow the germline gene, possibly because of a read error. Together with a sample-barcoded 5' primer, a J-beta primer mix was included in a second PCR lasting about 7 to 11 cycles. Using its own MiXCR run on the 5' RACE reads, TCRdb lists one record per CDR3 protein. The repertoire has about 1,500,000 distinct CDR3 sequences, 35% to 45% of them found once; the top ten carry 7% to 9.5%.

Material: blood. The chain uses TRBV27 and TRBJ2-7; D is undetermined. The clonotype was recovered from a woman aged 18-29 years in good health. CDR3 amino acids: CASSPGLPYEQYF. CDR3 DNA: TGCGCCAGCAGCCCTGGGCTCCCCTACGAGCAGTACTTC.